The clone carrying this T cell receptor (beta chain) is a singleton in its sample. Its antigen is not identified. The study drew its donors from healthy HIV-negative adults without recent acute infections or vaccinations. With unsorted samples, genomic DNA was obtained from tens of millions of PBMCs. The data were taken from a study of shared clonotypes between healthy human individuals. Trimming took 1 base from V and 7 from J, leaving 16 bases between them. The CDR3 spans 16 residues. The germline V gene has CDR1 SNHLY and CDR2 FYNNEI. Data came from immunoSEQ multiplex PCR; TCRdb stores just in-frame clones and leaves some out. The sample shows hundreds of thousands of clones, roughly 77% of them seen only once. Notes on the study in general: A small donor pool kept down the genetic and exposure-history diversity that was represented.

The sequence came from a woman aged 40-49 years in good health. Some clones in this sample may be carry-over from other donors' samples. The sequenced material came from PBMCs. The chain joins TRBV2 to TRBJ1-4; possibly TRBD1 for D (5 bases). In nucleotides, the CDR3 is TGTGCCAGCAGTGAAGAAGCGGCAGGGTCTAGTGAAAAACTGTTTTTT. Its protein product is CASSEEAAGSSEKLFF.